The clone carrying this T cell receptor beta chain was seen a handful of times. Authors' analysis steps: Amplification of reference gene primers was used by the study to estimate nucleated cell counts. The protocol was immunoSEQ multiplex PCR, while the TCRdb copy is restricted to in-frame clones and leaves out a portion. The DNA was the basis for D and trimming; V, J and clone size are from that table. There are about 83,000 clones in the sample; around 80% occur only once, and 20% lies in the top ten. The sample originates from a study of blood T cell repertoires in COVID-19. The overall study: Acute-phase and convalescent COVID-19 samples originated in the United States, Italy and Spain. T cells, B-cell-depleted T cells, or PBMCs supplied cDNA or gDNA.

V lost 4 bases and J 0 bases, leaving 10 bases between the germline ends. The CDR3 is 15 residues long. CDR1 and CDR2 from the germline V gene are SGHDT and YYEEEE. The TCR originated in a woman of 80 years or more with active or convalescent COVID-19. The rearrangement links TRBV5-6 to TRBJ1-4; possible D gene TRBD1, 5 bases. Material for sequencing was peripheral blood. For the CDR3, the DNA is TGTGCCAGCAGCGTACAGGTTGCAACTAATGAAAAACTGTTTTTT. It encodes CASSVQVATNEKLFF.